These 25 T cell receptor beta chains were sequenced from one sample in a study of monozygotic twins with cystic fibrosis (dated by TCRdb to the early 2020s). The library was obtained by the immunoSEQ multiplex PCR assay. TCRdb obtained this table from immuneACCESS and retained in-frame rearrangements with V and J assigned. These tables miss some clones; where compared with another copy, unresolved V genes account for less than half of the shortfall, and the remainder is unexplained. This sample gives 8,000 or so clones in total; around 94% of them show up just once. Clones ranked in the top ten supply about 0.49% of the sample. The sequenced sample consisted of blood. The receptors shown here come from a boy aged 2 to 10 with cystic fibrosis.

The chain joins TRBV14 to TRBJ2-7; 8 bases line up with TRBD2. The CDR3 extends over 15 amino acids. J was trimmed by 4 bases and V by 5 bases; bases with no gene match: 10. The germline V gene encodes CDR1 SGHDN and CDR2 FVKESK. This chain's CDR3 is CASSFLTGGLYEQYF. As DNA, the CDR3 is TGTGCCAGCAGCTTTTTGACGGGGGGGCTTTACGAGCAGTACTTC.

The chain recombines TRBV6-5 with TRBJ1-2; 7 nucleotides match TRBD1. Trimming at V came to 2 bases and at J to 2 bases, leaving 5 bases not matched to a gene. Germline CDR1 reads MNHEY; CDR2 reads SVGAGI. This CDR3 contains 15 residues. CDR3 protein: CASSYRAGGNYGYTF. The CDR3 bases are TGTGCCAGCAGTTACAGGGCAGGGGGAAACTATGGCTACACCTTC.

The chain uses TRBV29-1 and TRBJ1-3, with a possible D match to TRBD1 (6 bases). CDR3 length: 15 amino acids. V shed 6 bases and J shed 4 bases, with 19 bases lying between them. Looked up from germline, CDR1 is SQVTM and CDR2 is ANQGSEA. Here the CDR3 reads CSVEGAGDSGNTIYF. CDR3 in DNA: TGCAGCGTGGAGGGAGCAGGGGATTCAGGAAACACCATATATTTT.

This chain connects TRBV6-1 to TRBJ2-1; D remains unclear. CDR1 and CDR2 from the germline V gene are MNHNS and SASEGT. This CDR3 region has 13 residues. V lost 7 bases, J lost 3 bases, and 10 bases lay in between. CDR3 residues: CASKGPVYNEQFF. The CDR3 nucleotides read TGTGCCAGCAAGGGTCCCGTCTACAATGAGCAGTTCTTC.

This chain uses TRBV2 with TRBJ2-5; D possibly corresponds to TRBD1 (5 bases). CDR1 and CDR2 from the germline V gene are SNHLY and FYNNEI. There are 12 residues in the CDR3. The CDR3 DNA reads TGTTCCCACGGACACCTCCAAGAGACCCAGTACTTC. Amino acid sequence: CSHGHLQETQYF. Together with reference TRBV2 and TRBJ2-5, the CDR3 gives the full variable domain: EPEVTQTPSHQVTQMGQEVILRCVPISNHLYFYWYRQILGQKVEFLVSFYNNEISEKSEIFDDQFSVERPDGSNFTLKIRSTKLEDSAMYFCSHGHLQETQYFGPGTRLLVL.

The rearrangement uses TRBV7-2 and TRBJ1-2; weak D call: TRBD1 (6 bases). Per germline, CDR1 SGHTA and CDR2 FQGNSA. Trimming left V 2 bases short and J 8 bases short, with 15 bases between. The CDR3 totals 14 residues. The CDR3 nucleotides are TGTGCCAGCAGCTTAAGGCTGACAGGTACCGGCTACACCTTC. Encoded protein: CASSLRLTGTGYTF.

The chain links TRBV9 to TRBJ2-3; a possible D gene is TRBD2 (6 bases). CDR3 length: 15 residues. Per germline, CDR1 SGDLS and CDR2 YYNGEE. V lost 5 bases to trimming and J lost 2 bases, with 15 bases between them. CDR3 residues: CASSRTTPNTDTQYF. CDR3 nucleotide sequence: TGTGCCAGCAGTCGGACTACCCCAAACACAGATACGCAGTATTTT.

J is TRBJ1-5 and V is TRBV2; TRBD1 might be the D (6 bases). V gave up 6 bases and J gave up 2 bases, with 14 bases separating them. This CDR3 is built from 15 residues. The germline CDR1 and CDR2 sequences are SNHLY and FYNNEI. CDR3 nucleotide sequence: TGTGCCAGCAGATCCGGGACAAGGGGCAATCAGCCCCAGCATTTT. Its translation: CASRSGTRGNQPQHF. Complete variable domain (other parts from reference TRBV2 and TRBJ1-5): EPEVTQTPSHQVTQMGQEVILRCVPISNHLYFYWYRQILGQKVEFLVSFYNNEISEKSEIFDDQFSVERPDGSNFTLKIRSTKLEDSAMYFCASRSGTRGNQPQHFGDGTRLSIL.

The V call is TRBV4-1, the J call TRBJ2-3; 10 bases are a match to TRBD2. The V gene's germline CDR1 is MGHRA and CDR2 YSYEKL. This CDR3 is built from 16 residues. The ends lost 4 bases at V and 3 bases at J; junction bases unmatched: 7. CDR3 DNA sequence: TGCGCCAGCAGCCCCTCAAGCGGGGGGGCAACAGATACGCAGTATTTT. Translated: CASSPSSGGATDTQYF.

The V call is TRBV14, the J call TRBJ2-3; D perhaps matches TRBD2 (5 bases). This CDR3 is built from 15 residues. Germline CDR1 reads SGHDN; CDR2 reads FVKESK. The V gene lost 1 base and the J gene lost 5 bases, with 13 bases spanning the gap. CDR3 in amino acids: CASSQAGFGEDTQYF. The CDR3 bases are TGTGCCAGCAGCCAAGCGGGGTTCGGGGAAGATACGCAGTATTTT.

This clone has a handful of counts. V and J are TRBV29-1 and TRBJ1-1; possible D gene TRBD1, 5 bases. The CDR3 loop spans 13 amino acids. The germline V and J ends were trimmed by 5 bases and 3 bases, with 13 bases remaining between them. Per germline, CDR1 SQVTM and CDR2 ANQGSEA. The DNA for the CDR3 is TGCAGCGTTTTCGGGACTGCAGACACTGAAGCTTTCTTT. It is translated as CSVFGTADTEAFF.

The chain employs TRBV27 and TRBJ1-1; D is undetermined. The CDR3 contains 13 residues. Germline V CDR1 and CDR2: MNHEY, SMNVEV (reference sequence). Between the trimmed V and J ends, which lost 2 bases and 5 bases, there was a span of 9 bases. The CDR3 coding sequence is TGTGCCAGCAGTTTAGACGGGAAGACTGAAGCTTTCTTT. Translated: CASSLDGKTEAFF.

This chain links TRBV7-9 with TRBJ2-7, with D maybe TRBD1 (6 bases). CDR1 and CDR2 from the germline V gene are SEHNR and FQNEAQ (reference sequence). The CDR3 has 17 amino acids. Between the trimmed V and J ends, which lost 1 base and 0 bases, there was a span of 16 bases. The CDR3 DNA reads TGTGCCAGCAGCTTAGTAGTCCGGACAGACCTCTCCTACGAGCAGTACTTC. Translation gives CASSLVVRTDLSYEQYF.

This chain links TRBV5-6 with TRBJ1-3; D is ambiguous. The CDR3 is 14 amino acids. CDR1 and CDR2 from the germline V gene are SGHDT and YYEEEE. The V and J ends lost 0 bases and 0 bases respectively, with 4 bases between them. The CDR3 sequence: CASSLGDSGNTIYF. In DNA, the CDR3 is TGTGCCAGCAGCTTGGGCGACTCTGGAAACACCATATATTTT.

J is TRBJ2-5 and V is TRBV5-6, with D tentatively TRBD1 or TRBD2 (5 bases each). The CDR3 sequence is 17 residues long. CDR1 is SGHDT, CDR2 YYEEEE, per germline. Trimming removed 6 bases at V and 0 bases at J, with 21 bases between. CDR3 amino acids: CASIPPRGPGHQETQYF. The CDR3 nucleotides read TGTGCCAGCATCCCCCCTAGGGGTCCGGGGCACCAAGAGACCCAGTACTTC. Combining the CDR3 with reference TRBV5-6 and TRBJ2-5 gives the whole variable domain DAGVTQSPTHLIKTRGQQVTLRCSPKSGHDTVSWYQQALGQGPQFIFQYYEEEERQRGNFPDRFSGHQFPNYSSELNVNALLLGDSALYLCASIPPRGPGHQETQYFGPGTRLLVL.

The count of this clone is one. J is TRBJ2-1 and V is TRBV2; TRBD2 agrees at 14 bases. The CDR3 runs 15 residues. V was clipped by 6 bases and J by 7 bases; unmatched bases: 5. Germline V CDR1 and CDR2: SNHLY, FYNNEI. The CDR3 sequence: CASRETSGGGNEQFF. The CDR3 nucleotides read TGTGCCAGCAGGGAGACTAGCGGGGGGGGAAATGAGCAGTTCTTC.

J is TRBJ2-1 and V is TRBV9; D may be TRBD2 (6 bases). This CDR3 region has 12 residues. With 0 bases removed from V and 8 bases from J, the gap between germline ends came to 6 bases. Germline CDR1 and CDR2: SGDLS and YYNGEE. DNA for the CDR3: TGTGCCAGCAGCGTAGCGGGGGATGAGCAGTTCTTC. It is translated as CASSVAGDEQFF. The variable domain in full, with the rest retrieved from reference TRBV9 and TRBJ2-1, is DSGVTQTPKHLITATGQRVTLRCSPRSGDLSVYWYQQSLDQGLQFLIQYYNGEERAKGNILERFSAQQFPDLHSELNLSSLELGDSALYFCASSVAGDEQFFGPGTRLTVL.

The V call is TRBV11-2, the J call TRBJ1-1; no firm D call. V dropped 5 bases and J dropped 3 bases, with 13 bases sitting between them. The germline gives CDR1 SGHAT, CDR2 FQNNGV. The CDR3 has 14 amino acids. In DNA, the CDR3 is TGTGCCAGCAGCCCCGCGGCGAGGGACACTGAAGCTTTCTTT. Translating gives CASSPAARDTEAFF.

The rearrangement joins TRBV11-3 to TRBJ2-7; maybe TRBD1 (6 bases). V was clipped by 4 bases and J by 2 bases, with 9 bases between them. The CDR3 extends over 13 amino acids. Germline CDR1 is SGHNT and CDR2 is YENEEA. The CDR3 reads CASSSGDTYEQYF. CDR3 DNA: TGTGCCAGCAGCTCAGGGGACACCTACGAGCAGTACTTC.

V usage is TRBV9 and J usage is TRBJ2-7; a weak D match, TRBD2 (6 bases). The CDR3 covers 13 residues. Germline-derived CDR1 and CDR2 are SGDLS and YYNGEE. Between the trimmed V and J ends, which lost 3 bases and 3 bases, there was a span of 10 bases. The CDR3 DNA reads TGTGCCAGCAGCGCGGGACTGAACTACGAGCAGTACTTC. Amino acid sequence: CASSAGLNYEQYF.

The chain joins TRBV7-9 to TRBJ1-3; D not certain. There are 18 residues in the CDR3. With 1 base removed from V and 0 bases from J, the gap between germline ends came to 16 bases. Germline V gives CDR1 SEHNR, CDR2 FQNEAQ (reference sequence). The CDR3 sequence: CASSLDPPTVFSGNTIYF. CDR3 bases: TGTGCCAGCAGCTTAGATCCCCCCACAGTATTCTCTGGAAACACCATATATTTT.

This chain uses TRBV11-2 with TRBJ1-1; D uncertain. Germline CDR1 is SGHAT and CDR2 is FQNNGV. The CDR3 is 15 residues long. The V end lost 1 base, the J end lost 1 base, and 10 bases lay between the germline ends. DNA of the CDR3: TGTGCCAGCAGCTTAGCTGCTCACAGGAACACTGAAGCTTTCTTT. This sequence encodes CASSLAAHRNTEAFF.

The gene calls are TRBV15 and TRBJ2-2; D tentatively reads TRBD1 or TRBD2 (5 bases each). Germline V gene sequence: CDR1 LNHNV, CDR2 YYDKDF (reference sequence). Trimming shortened V by 1 base and J by 5 bases, and 11 bases separated the two germline ends. This CDR3 is built from 15 residues. CDR3 sequence: CATSRAPGLTGELFF. The CDR3 nucleotides are TGTGCCACCAGCAGAGCCCCGGGGCTAACCGGGGAGCTGTTTTTT.

V is TRBV5-6 and J is TRBJ2-4; 7 bases agree with TRBD1. V dropped 4 bases and J dropped 15; count of bases not matched to a gene: 13. Germline V gene lookup returns CDR1 SGHDT and CDR2 YYEEEE. This CDR3 has 13 residues. The CDR3 sequence is CASSTVGTAVLYF. The CDR3 nucleotides read TGTGCCAGCAGCACCGTCGGGACAGCGGTTTTGTACTTC. Based on the CDR3 plus reference TRBV5-6 and TRBJ2-4, the full variable domain is DAGVTQSPTHLIKTRGQQVTLRCSPKSGHDTVSWYQQALGQGPQFIFQYYEEEERQRGNFPDRFSGHQFPNYSSELNVNALLLGDSALYLCASSTVGTAVLYFGAGTRLSVL.

The chain recombines TRBV5-1 with TRBJ1-1; 10 bases align to TRBD1. This CDR3 is built from 14 residues. V trimming: 4 bases; J trimming: 6 bases; junction bases outside the gene matches: 6. Germline lookup yields CDR1 SGHRS and CDR2 YFSETQ. CDR3 sequence (DNA): TGCGCCAGCAGCCCGGGGACAGGGGAGGCTGAAGCTTTCTTT. Translation: CASSPGTGEAEAFF.